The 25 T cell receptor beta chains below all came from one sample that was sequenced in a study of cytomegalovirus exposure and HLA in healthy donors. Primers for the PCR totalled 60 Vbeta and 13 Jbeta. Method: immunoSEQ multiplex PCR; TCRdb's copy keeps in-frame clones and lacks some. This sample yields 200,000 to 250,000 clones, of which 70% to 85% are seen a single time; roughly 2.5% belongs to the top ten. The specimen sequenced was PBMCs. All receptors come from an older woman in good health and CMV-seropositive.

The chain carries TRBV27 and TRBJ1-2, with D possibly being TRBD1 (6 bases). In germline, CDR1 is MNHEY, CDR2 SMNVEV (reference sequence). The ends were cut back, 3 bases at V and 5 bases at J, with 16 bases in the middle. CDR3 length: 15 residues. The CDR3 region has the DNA TGTGCCAGCAGTTTTCTTCCCACAGGGCGGTATGGCTACACCTTC. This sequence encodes CASSFLPTGRYGYTF.

The CDR3 spells CASSDGGAYEQYF. CDR3 DNA: TGTGCCAGCAGTGACGGCGGGGCCTACGAGCAGTACTTC. The gene calls are TRBV6-1 and TRBJ2-7; a weak D match, TRBD2 (6 bases). V was shortened by 3 bases and J by 2 bases, with 8 bases between the two germline ends. Germline V gives CDR1 MNHNS, CDR2 SASEGT. This CDR3 has 13 residues.

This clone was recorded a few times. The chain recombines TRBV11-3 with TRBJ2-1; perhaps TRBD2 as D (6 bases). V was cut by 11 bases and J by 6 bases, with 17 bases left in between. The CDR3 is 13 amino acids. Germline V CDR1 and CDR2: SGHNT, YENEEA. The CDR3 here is CASGTGGRNEQFF. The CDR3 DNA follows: TGTGCCTCCGGGACTGGGGGTCGCAATGAGCAGTTCTTC.

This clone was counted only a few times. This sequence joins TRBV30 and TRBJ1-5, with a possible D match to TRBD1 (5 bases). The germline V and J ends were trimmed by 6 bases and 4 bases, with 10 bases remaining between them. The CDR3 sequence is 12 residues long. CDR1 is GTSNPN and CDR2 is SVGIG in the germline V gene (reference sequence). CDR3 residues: CACAGKNQPQHF. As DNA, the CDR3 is TGTGCCTGTGCAGGGAAAAATCAGCCCCAGCATTTT.

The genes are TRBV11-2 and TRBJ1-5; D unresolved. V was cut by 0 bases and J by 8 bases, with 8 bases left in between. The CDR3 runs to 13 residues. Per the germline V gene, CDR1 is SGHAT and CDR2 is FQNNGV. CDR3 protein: CASSLDPREPQHF. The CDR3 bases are TGTGCCAGCAGCTTAGACCCCCGGGAGCCCCAGCATTTT.

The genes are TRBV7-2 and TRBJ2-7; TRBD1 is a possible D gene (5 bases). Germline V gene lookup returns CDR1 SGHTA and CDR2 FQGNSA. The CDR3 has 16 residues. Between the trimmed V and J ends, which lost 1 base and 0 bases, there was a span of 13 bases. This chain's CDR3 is CASSLGRVRGSYEQYF. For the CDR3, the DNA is TGTGCCAGCAGCTTAGGAAGGGTAAGGGGCTCCTACGAGCAGTACTTC.

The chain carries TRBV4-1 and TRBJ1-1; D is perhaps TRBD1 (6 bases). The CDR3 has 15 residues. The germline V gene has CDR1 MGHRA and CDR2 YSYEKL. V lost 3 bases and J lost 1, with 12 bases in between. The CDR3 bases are TGCGCCAGCAGCCAGAGGGGGGGCCAGAACACTGAAGCTTTCTTT. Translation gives CASSQRGGQNTEAFF.

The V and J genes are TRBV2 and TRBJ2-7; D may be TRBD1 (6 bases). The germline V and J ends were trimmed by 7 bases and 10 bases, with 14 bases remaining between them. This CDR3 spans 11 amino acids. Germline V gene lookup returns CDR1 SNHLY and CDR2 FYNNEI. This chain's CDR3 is CASTIRDIQYF. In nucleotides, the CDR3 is TGTGCCAGCACTATCCGGGACATACAGTACTTC. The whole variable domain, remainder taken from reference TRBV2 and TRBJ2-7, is EPEVTQTPSHQVTQMGQEVILRCVPISNHLYFYWYRQILGQKVEFLVSFYNNEISEKSEIFDDQFSVERPDGSNFTLKIRSTKLEDSAMYFCASTIRDIQYFGPGTRLTVT.

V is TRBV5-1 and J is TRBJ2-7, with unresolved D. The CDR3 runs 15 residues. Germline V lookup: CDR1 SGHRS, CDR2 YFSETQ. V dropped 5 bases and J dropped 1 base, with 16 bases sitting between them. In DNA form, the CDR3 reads TGCGCCAGCAGGTTATCCGCGCCTCTTTCCTACGAGCAGTACTTC. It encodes CASRLSAPLSYEQYF.

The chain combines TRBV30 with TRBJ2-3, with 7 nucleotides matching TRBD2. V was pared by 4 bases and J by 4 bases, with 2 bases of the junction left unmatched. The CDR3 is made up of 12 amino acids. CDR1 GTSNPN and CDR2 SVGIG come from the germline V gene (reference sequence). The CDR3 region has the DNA TGTGCCTGGAAAGGACTAGCAGATACGCAGTATTTT. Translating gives CAWKGLADTQYF.

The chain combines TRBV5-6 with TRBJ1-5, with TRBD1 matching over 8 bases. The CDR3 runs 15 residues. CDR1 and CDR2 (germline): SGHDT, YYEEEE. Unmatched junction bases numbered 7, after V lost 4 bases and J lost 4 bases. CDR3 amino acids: CASSRKDRVNQPQHF. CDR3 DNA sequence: TGTGCCAGCAGCCGTAAGGACAGGGTAAATCAGCCCCAGCATTTT.

The CDR3 DNA reads as TGTGCCAGCTCACCACACAGGGACGTGGATGGCTACACCTTC. Its protein product is CASSPHRDVDGYTF. The chain is built from TRBV18 and TRBJ1-2, with a weak D call TRBD1 (6 bases). The CDR3 is 14 residues long. In germline, CDR1 is KGHSH, CDR2 LQKENI. The V gene lost 1 base and the J gene lost 6 bases, with 12 bases spanning the gap.

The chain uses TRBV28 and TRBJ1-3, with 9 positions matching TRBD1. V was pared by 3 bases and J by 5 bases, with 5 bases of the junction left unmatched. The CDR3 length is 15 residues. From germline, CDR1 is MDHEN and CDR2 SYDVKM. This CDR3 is CASSFYRGPRNTIYF. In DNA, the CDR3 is TGTGCCAGCAGTTTCTACAGGGGGCCTAGAAACACCATATATTTT. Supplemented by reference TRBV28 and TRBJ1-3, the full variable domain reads DVKVTQSSRYLVKRTGEKVFLECVQDMDHENMFWYRQDPGLGLRLIYFSYDVKMKEKGDIPEGYSVSREKKERFSLILESASTNQTSMYLCASSFYRGPRNTIYFGEGSWLTVV.

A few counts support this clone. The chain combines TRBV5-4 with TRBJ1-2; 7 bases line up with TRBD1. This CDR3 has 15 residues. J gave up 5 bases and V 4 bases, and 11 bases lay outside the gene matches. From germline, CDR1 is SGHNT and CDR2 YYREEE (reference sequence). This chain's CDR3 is CASSPQVDREYGYTF. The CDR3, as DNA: TGTGCCAGCAGCCCGCAAGTTGACAGGGAGTATGGCTACACCTTC.

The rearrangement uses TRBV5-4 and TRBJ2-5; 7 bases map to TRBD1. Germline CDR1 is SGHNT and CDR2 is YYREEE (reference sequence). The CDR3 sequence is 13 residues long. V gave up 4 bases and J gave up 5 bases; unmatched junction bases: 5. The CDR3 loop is CASSNRGWETQYF. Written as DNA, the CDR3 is TGTGCCAGCAGCAACAGGGGCTGGGAGACCCAGTACTTC.

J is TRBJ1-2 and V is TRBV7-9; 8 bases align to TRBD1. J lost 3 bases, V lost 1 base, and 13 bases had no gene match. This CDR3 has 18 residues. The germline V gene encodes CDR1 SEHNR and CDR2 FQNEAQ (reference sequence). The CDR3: CASSLVLGQESPDYGYTF. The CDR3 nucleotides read TGTGCCAGCAGCTTAGTTTTGGGACAGGAGAGCCCTGACTATGGCTACACCTTC.

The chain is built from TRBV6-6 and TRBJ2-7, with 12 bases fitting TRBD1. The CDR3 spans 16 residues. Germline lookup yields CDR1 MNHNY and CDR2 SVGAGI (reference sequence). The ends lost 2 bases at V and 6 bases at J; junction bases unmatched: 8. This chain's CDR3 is CASSYRWDRGLREQYF. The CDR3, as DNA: TGTGCCAGCAGTTACAGGTGGGACAGGGGGCTTCGCGAGCAGTACTTC.

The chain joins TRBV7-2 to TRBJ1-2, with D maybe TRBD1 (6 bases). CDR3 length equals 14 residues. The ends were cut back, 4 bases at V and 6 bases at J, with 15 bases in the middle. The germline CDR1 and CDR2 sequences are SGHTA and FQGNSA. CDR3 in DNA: TGTGCCAGCAGCTCCCCCAGGGGTGGTAATGGCTACACCTTC. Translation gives CASSSPRGGNGYTF. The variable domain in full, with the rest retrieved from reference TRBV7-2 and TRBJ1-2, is GAGVSQSPSNKVTEKGKDVELRCDPISGHTALYWYRQSLGQGLEFLIYFQGNSAPDKSGLPSDRFSAERTGGSVSTLTIQRTQQEDSAVYLCASSSPRGGNGYTFGSGTRLTVV.

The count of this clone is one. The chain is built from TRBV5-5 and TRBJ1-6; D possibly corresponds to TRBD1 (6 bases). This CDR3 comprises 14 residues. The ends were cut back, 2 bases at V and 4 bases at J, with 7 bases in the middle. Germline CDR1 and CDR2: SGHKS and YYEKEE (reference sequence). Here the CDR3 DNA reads TGTGCCAGCAGCTTCGGACAGTATAATTCACCCCTCCACTTT. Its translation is CASSFGQYNSPLHF.

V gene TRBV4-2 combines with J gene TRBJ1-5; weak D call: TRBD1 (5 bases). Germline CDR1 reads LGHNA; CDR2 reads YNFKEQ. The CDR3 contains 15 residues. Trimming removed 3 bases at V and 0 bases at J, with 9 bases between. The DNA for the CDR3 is TGTGCCAGCAGCCACAAGACAGATAGCAATCAGCCCCAGCATTTT. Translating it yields CASSHKTDSNQPQHF.

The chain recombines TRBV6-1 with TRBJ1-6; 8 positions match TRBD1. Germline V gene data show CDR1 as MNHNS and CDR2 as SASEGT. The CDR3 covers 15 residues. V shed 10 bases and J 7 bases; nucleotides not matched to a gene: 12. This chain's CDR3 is CAITDQGARNSPLHF. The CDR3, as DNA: TGTGCCATTACCGACCAGGGGGCCAGGAATTCACCCCTCCACTTT.

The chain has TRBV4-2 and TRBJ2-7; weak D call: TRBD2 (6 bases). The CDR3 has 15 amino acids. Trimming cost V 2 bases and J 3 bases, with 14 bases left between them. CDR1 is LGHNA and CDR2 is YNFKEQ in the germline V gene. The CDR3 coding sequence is TGTGCCAGCAGCCAAACGCGGGACCCATACTACGAGCAGTACTTC. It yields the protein CASSQTRDPYYEQYF.

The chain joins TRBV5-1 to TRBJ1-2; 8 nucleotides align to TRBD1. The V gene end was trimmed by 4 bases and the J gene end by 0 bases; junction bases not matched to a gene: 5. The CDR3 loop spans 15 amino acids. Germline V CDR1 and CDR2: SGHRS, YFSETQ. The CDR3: CASSIDRGANYGYTF. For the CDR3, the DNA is TGCGCCAGCAGCATCGACAGGGGAGCTAACTATGGCTACACCTTC. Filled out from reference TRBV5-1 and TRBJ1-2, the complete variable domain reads KAGVTQTPRYLIKTRGQQVTLSCSPISGHRSVSWYQQTPGQGLQFLFEYFSETQRNKGNFPGRFSGRQFSNSRSEMNVSTLELGDSALYLCASSIDRGANYGYTFGSGTRLTVV.

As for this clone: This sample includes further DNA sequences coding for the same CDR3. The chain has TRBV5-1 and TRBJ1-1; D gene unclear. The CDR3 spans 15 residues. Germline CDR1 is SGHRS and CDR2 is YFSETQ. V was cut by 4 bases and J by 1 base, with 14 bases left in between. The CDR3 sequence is CASSPSGGWNTEAFF. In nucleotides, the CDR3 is TGCGCCAGCAGCCCCAGCGGCGGGTGGAACACTGAAGCTTTCTTT.

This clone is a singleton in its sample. The CDR3 reads CASSVVPTAGNTIYF. DNA for the CDR3: TGTGCCAGCAGCGTAGTCCCGACTGCTGGAAACACCATATATTTT. This sequence joins TRBV9 and TRBJ1-3; D remains ambiguous. Per the germline V gene, CDR1 is SGDLS and CDR2 is YYNGEE. CDR3 length: 15 amino acids. V was clipped by 0 bases and J by 2 bases, with 9 bases between them. Combining the CDR3 with reference TRBV9 and TRBJ1-3 gives the whole variable domain DSGVTQTPKHLITATGQRVTLRCSPRSGDLSVYWYQQSLDQGLQFLIQYYNGEERAKGNILERFSAQQFPDLHSELNLSSLELGDSALYFCASSVVPTAGNTIYFGEGSWLTVV.